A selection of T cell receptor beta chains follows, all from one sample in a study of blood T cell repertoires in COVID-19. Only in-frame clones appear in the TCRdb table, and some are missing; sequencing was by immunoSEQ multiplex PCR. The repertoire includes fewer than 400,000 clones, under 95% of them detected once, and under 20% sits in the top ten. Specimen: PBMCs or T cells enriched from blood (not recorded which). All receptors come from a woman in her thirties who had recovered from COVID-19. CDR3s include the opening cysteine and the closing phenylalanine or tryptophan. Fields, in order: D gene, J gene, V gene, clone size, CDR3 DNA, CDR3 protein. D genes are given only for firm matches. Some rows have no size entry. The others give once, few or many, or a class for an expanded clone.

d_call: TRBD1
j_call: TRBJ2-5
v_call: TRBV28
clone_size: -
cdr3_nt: TGTGCCAGCAGCGGGACAGGGGAGACCCAGTACTTC
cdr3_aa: CASSGTGETQYF

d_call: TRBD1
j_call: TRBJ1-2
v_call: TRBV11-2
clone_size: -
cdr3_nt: TGTGCCAGCAGCTTAATGTTGACAGGGTCCTATGGCTACACCTTC
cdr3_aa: CASSLMLTGSYGYTF

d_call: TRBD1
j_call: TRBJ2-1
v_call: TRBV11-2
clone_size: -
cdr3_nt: TGTGCCAGCAGCCGGAGGGGGACAGGCAGTTACAATGAGCAGTTCTTC
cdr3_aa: CASSRRGTGSYNEQFF

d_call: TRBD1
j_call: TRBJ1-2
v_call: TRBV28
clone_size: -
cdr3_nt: TGTGCCAGCATTCCCGGGACAGGCTATGGCTACACCTTC
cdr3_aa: CASIPGTGYGYTF

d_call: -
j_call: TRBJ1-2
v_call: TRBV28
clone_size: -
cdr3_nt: TGTGCCAGCAGTACTCAGGGAAAAGACTATGGCTACACCTTC
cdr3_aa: CASSTQGKDYGYTF

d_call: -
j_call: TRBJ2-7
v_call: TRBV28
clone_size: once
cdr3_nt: TGTGCCAGCAGTTTAGATCAGGGCAGGGGCTACGAGCAGTACTTC
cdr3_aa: CASSLDQGRGYEQYF

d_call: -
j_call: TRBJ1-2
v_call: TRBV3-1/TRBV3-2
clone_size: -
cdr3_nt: TGTGCCAGCAGCCAAGACGGGAACTATGGCTACACCTTC
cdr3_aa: CASSQDGNYGYTF

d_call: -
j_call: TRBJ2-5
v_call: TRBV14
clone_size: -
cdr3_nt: TGTGCCAGCAGCCAAGATATTGGAACAGGCCATACAGAGACCCAGTACTTC
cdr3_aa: CASSQDIGTGHTETQYF

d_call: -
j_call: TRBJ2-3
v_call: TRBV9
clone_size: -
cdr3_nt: TGTGCCAGCAGCGTAGGGATTCGGGAAACAGATACGCAGTATTTT
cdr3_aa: CASSVGIRETDTQYF

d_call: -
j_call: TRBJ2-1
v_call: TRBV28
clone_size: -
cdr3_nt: TGTGCCAGCAGTTTATCCGGGTCAAAGAGGTGGAATGAGCAGTTCTTC
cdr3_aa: CASSLSGSKRWNEQFF

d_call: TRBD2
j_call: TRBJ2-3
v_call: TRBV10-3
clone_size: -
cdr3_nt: TGTGCCATCAGTGGCACAGCGGGAAGCACAGATACGCAGTATTTT
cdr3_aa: CAISGTAGSTDTQYF

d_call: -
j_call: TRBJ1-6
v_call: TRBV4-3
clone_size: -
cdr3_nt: TGCGCCAGCAGCCAAGATGGATCAGCGGGGTCACCCCTCCACTTT
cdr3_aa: CASSQDGSAGSPLHF

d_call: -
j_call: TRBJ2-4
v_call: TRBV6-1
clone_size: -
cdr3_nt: TGTGCCAGCAGTGAACCTGGACTTTTCAAAAACATTCAGTACTTC
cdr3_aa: CASSEPGLFKNIQYF